The 19 T cell receptor beta chains below come from one sample, sequenced in a study of human T cells and chemical hapten exposure. Time point meaning: patch test 1, 2 weeks after DPC sensitization. Treatment indicated: therapeutic diphenylcyclopropenone sensitization with weekly scalp DPC. TCRdb redid the calling of the RACE reads with MiXCR, one entry per CDR3 protein. The data show fewer than 150,000 distinct CDR3 sequences, roughly 13% seen once. The sample consisted of whole blood, taken in connection with sensitization to the hapten diphenylcyclopropenone (DPC). The receptors stem from a man younger than 35 with alopecia areata. Some clones in this sample may be carry-over from other donors' samples.

The J gene is TRBJ1-4, the V gene TRBV10-3; D uncertain. This CDR3 region has 13 residues. V was pared by 3 bases and J by 8 bases, with 10 bases between. Looked up from germline, CDR1 is ENHRY and CDR2 is SYGVKD. CDR3 protein: CAISDSGDEKLFF. CDR3 nucleotides: TGTGCCATCAGTGATTCTGGAGACGAAAAACTGTTTTTT.

In this sample, this clonotype turned up many times. The chain combines TRBV7-2 with TRBJ2-7, with D unresolved. Germline V lookup: CDR1 SGHTA, CDR2 FQGNSA. This CDR3 contains 14 residues. The V gene lost 5 bases and the J gene lost 1 base, with 12 bases spanning the gap. DNA of the CDR3: TGTGCCAGCAGCCCCCTGACGGGTTCCTACGAGCAGTACTTC. It yields the protein CASSPLTGSYEQYF.

This clonotype was recorded a few times. The V and J genes are TRBV12-3 or TRBV12-4 and TRBJ2-3; TRBD2 agrees at 9 bases. The CDR3 contains 15 residues. V was clipped by 6 bases and J by 2 bases; unmatched bases: 6. This CDR3 reads CASRELAGFTDTQYF. The CDR3 DNA is TGTGCCAGCAGAGAGCTAGCGGGGTTCACAGATACGCAGTATTTT.

This clonotype was detected ten times or more. The V gene is TRBV5-1, the J gene TRBJ1-1, with D possibly TRBD1 on 5 matching bases. Germline assignment: CDR1 SGHRS and CDR2 YFSETQ. Trimming took 2 bases from V and 1 from J, leaving 9 bases between them. CDR3 length equals 14 residues. The CDR3 bases are TGCGCCAGCAGCTTCACAGGAAGGAACACTGAAGCTTTCTTT. Protein product: CASSFTGRNTEAFF. Full variable domain (remainder filled in from reference TRBV5-1 and TRBJ1-1): KAGVTQTPRYLIKTRGQQVTLSCSPISGHRSVSWYQQTPGQGLQFLFEYFSETQRNKGNFPGRFSGRQFSNSRSEMNVSTLELGDSALYLCASSFTGRNTEAFFGQGTRLTVV.

The chain is built from TRBV20-1 and TRBJ1-6; maybe TRBD1 (6 bases). V lost 5 bases, J lost 10 bases, and 15 bases lay in between. The germline V gene encodes CDR1 DFQATT and CDR2 SNEGSKA (reference sequence). This CDR3 has 13 residues. CDR3 sequence: CSAGTRQESPLHF. DNA for the CDR3: TGCAGTGCTGGGACACGGCAAGAGTCACCCCTCCACTTT.

J is TRBJ2-7 and V is TRBV6-2 or TRBV6-3; perhaps TRBD2 as D (6 bases). This CDR3 comprises 16 residues. V was shortened by 2 bases and J by 2 bases, with 16 bases between the two germline ends. Germline V gene lookup returns CDR1 MNHEY and CDR2 SVGEGT. CDR3 amino acids: CASSYGPLEGPYEQYF. CDR3 nucleotides: TGTGCCAGCAGTTACGGGCCCCTGGAGGGGCCCTACGAGCAGTACTTC.

This clonotype occurred many times. This rearrangement joins TRBV7-9 to TRBJ1-1; D not resolved. CDR1 and CDR2 from the germline V gene are SEHNR and FQNEAQ (reference sequence). The CDR3 totals 14 residues. The ends were cut back, 4 bases at V and 7 bases at J, with 16 bases in the middle. The CDR3 coding sequence is TGTGCCAGCAGCTCCCCCGGCCGGTATGGTGAAGCTTTCTTT. Translating gives CASSSPGRYGEAFF.

This clonotype was observed a few times. The genes are TRBV27 and TRBJ2-2; possibly TRBD1 for D (6 bases). This CDR3 comprises 13 residues. The germline V and J ends were trimmed by 6 bases and 6 bases, with 11 bases remaining between them. Germline CDR1 and CDR2: MNHEY and SMNVEV (reference sequence). The DNA of the CDR3 is TGTGCCAGCAGCTTCTGGACAGCCGGGGAGCTGTTTTTT. Its protein is CASSFWTAGELFF.

The chain combines TRBV12-3 or TRBV12-4 with TRBJ1-5; 10 bases are shared with TRBD1. Trimming took 8 bases from V and 12 from J; bases not matched to a gene: 13. The CDR3 totals 14 residues. CDR3: CASGRGTGDSYQHF. As DNA, the CDR3 is TGTGCCAGCGGGCGAGGGACAGGGGATAGTTACCAGCATTTT.

In the case of this clonotype: Possible read error: a much larger clone is one base away. The V gene is TRBV27, the J gene TRBJ2-5; D gene unclear. The CDR3 totals 14 residues. Trimming pared 6 bases from V and 5 bases from J, leaving 16 bases between. Germline V CDR1 and CDR2: MNHEY, SMNVEV (reference sequence). CDR3: CASSLETELETQYF. The DNA of the CDR3 is TGTGCCAGCAGCCTCGAGACGGAATTGGAGACCCAGTACTTC.

In its sample, this clonotype was seen a few times. The CDR3 DNA follows: TGTGCCAGCAGCCTCAACAGGGTCATAGGCGCTGAAGCTTTCTTT. Protein: CASSLNRVIGAEAFF. The genes are TRBV7-6 and TRBJ1-1, with TRBD1 as a possible D gene (6 bases). Between the trimmed V and J ends, which lost 5 bases and 6 bases, there was a span of 19 bases. Germline V CDR1 and CDR2: SGHVS, FNYEAQ. There are 15 residues in the CDR3.

V usage is TRBV12-3 or TRBV12-4 and J usage is TRBJ2-5; D ambiguous. This CDR3 region has 16 residues. Trimming removed 2 bases at V and 3 bases at J, with 16 bases between. The CDR3 DNA is TGTGCCAGCAGTTTATTCCCTTGGTCAACGGAAGAGACCCAGTACTTC. It translates to CASSLFPWSTEETQYF.

This clonotype was recorded a few times. V gene TRBV7-9 combines with J gene TRBJ1-4; the D is unclear. CDR3 length: 15 residues. Germline V lookup: CDR1 SEHNR, CDR2 FQNEAQ (reference sequence). V lost 0 bases and J 5 bases, leaving 10 bases between the germline ends. The CDR3 here is CASSLASGRNEKLFF. The CDR3 DNA is TGTGCCAGCAGCTTAGCGTCAGGCCGGAATGAAAAACTGTTTTTT.

The chain joins TRBV10-1 to TRBJ2-7; 11 bases match TRBD2. In germline, CDR1 is WNHNN, CDR2 SYGVQD (reference sequence). The CDR3 sequence is 15 residues long. With V trimmed by 6 bases and J by 2 bases, 6 bases remained unmatched. The CDR3 DNA is TGCGCCAGCAGCTTACTAGCGGGGGAACCCTACGAGCAGTACTTC. Its translation: CASSLLAGEPYEQYF.

V gene TRBV6-5 combines with J gene TRBJ2-7; D remains ambiguous. The ends were cut back, 2 bases at V and 1 base at J, with 15 bases in the middle. Germline values: CDR1 MNHEY, CDR2 SVGAGI. This CDR3 contains 16 residues. CDR3 nucleotide sequence: TGTGCCAGCAGTTACACGCCCTGGTCCAGGTCCTACGAGCAGTACTTC. It encodes CASSYTPWSRSYEQYF.

This clonotype was picked up a small number of times. The chain links TRBV2 to TRBJ1-1, with 10 bases aligning to TRBD1. Per the germline V gene, CDR1 is SNHLY and CDR2 is FYNNEI. The V and J ends lost 6 bases and 0 bases, in that order; junction bases with no gene match: 7. This CDR3 spans 16 amino acids. CDR3 DNA sequence: TGTGCCAGCAGAGACAGGGGGCTCCGAATGAACACTGAAGCTTTCTTT. It translates to CASRDRGLRMNTEAFF. The full variable domain, completed using reference TRBV2 and TRBJ1-1, is EPEVTQTPSHQVTQMGQEVILRCVPISNHLYFYWYRQILGQKVEFLVSFYNNEISEKSEIFDDQFSVERPDGSNFTLKIRSTKLEDSAMYFCASRDRGLRMNTEAFFGQGTRLTVV.

The chain has TRBV4-3 and TRBJ2-4; D uncertain. Germline V gives CDR1 LGHNA, CDR2 YSLEER. This CDR3 comprises 17 residues. Trimming took off 0 bases at V and 0 bases at J, with 12 bases between the two ends. The CDR3 here is CASSQDVISLAKNIQYF. In DNA, the CDR3 is TGCGCCAGCAGCCAAGACGTGATTTCCCTAGCCAAAAACATTCAGTACTTC.

This clonotype was seen repeatedly, ten times or more. This chain connects TRBV7-2 to TRBJ2-3, with 13 nucleotides matching TRBD2. The length of the CDR3 is 15 residues. Per the germline V gene, CDR1 is SGHTA and CDR2 is FQGNSA. The junction had 7 bases not matched to a gene; V was cut back by 6 bases and J by 7 bases. The CDR3: CASSYTSGGANTQYF. The CDR3 nucleotides read TGTGCCAGCAGTTATACTAGCGGGGGGGCGAATACGCAGTATTTT.

The sample holds a few counts of this clonotype. The chain links TRBV7-6 to TRBJ2-5; 13 positions match TRBD2. Germline V gene data show CDR1 as SGHVS and CDR2 as FNYEAQ. V shed 4 bases and J 1 base; nucleotides not matched to a gene: 3. This CDR3 has 16 residues. The CDR3 reads CASSSRLAGGQETQYF. The DNA for the CDR3 is TGTGCCAGCAGCTCTCGACTAGCGGGGGGCCAAGAGACCCAGTACTTC.